This T cell receptor beta chain comes out of a study of blood T cell repertoires in COVID-19 (TCRdb year 2020). With respect to the entire study: The collaborator samples originated in the United States, Italy and Spain and spanned the acute and convalescent phases of COVID-19. The prospective study material was composed of cDNA or gDNA derived from T cells, B-cell-depleted T cells, or PBMCs. Deeply sampled blood TCRbeta repertoires from subjects exposed to, actively infected with, or recovered from COVID-19 were included in the dataset. The repertoires were released in a freely available public database meant as a resource for research on the immune response to SARS-CoV-2. Samples were obtained from the ongoing ImmuneRACE study (first 160 participants) and from over 1,000 subjects provided by 6 global collaborators. A de-identified subject ID, COVID-19 status, age in years and sex were almost always included in the sample metadata. Where available, HLA class I and class II types were taken from metadata supplied by the sample provider and were not determined by assay-based typing. General findings and caveats noted by the study authors: Clinical and demographic metadata were provided uncurated, with the amount varying by source and participant.

About this clone itself: No cognate antigen has been identified for it. There are no base qualities to consult, and no much larger clone falls within one base.

TCRbeta CDR3 regions were amplified from genomic DNA using the immunoSEQ Assay, a bias-controlled multiplex PCR. On the study's bioinformatics: The number of nucleated cells in each sample was estimated from the amplification of reference gene primers within the assay. To quantify the absolute abundance of each unique TCRbeta CDR3 rearrangement, sequence reads were collapsed and filtered. For each sample, productive Simpson clonality was calculated as the square root of Simpson's diversity index over productive rearrangements. In TCRdb, the immuneACCESS table is reduced to in-frame sequences with V and J assigned. These tables do not hold every clone; where another copy was compared, an unresolved V gene accounts for under half, and the others remain unexplained. Clonal size and the V and J genes are those of that table, whereas D and trimming came from the DNA. The sample table shows 360,000 or so clones, and about 88% are seen once. The ten largest clones represent approximately 1% of the sample.

The germline V gene (reference sequence) provides CDR1 LNHDA and CDR2 SQIVND. V is trimmed back by 6 bases and J by 1 base, and the junction contains 3 bases that no gene match accounts for. The cysteine opens and the phenylalanine closes a CDR3 of 14 amino acids. Only the CDR3 region is kept as DNA, spanning 42 bases read in frame from base 1. Participants in the prospective study were enrolled through a virtual design, were aged 18 to 89 years, and lived in some 24 United States geographic areas. In the prospective study, participants were assigned to cohorts based on the clinical history participants reported in a screening survey and a study questionnaire. Exposed participants had been in contact, within 2 weeks of entering the study, with a person who had a PCR-confirmed or clinician-diagnosed case of COVID-19. In the prospective study, mobile phlebotomists collected whole blood, serum and a nasopharyngeal or oropharyngeal swab from each participant. Prospective study participants could optionally give additional blood draws and questionnaires over a roughly two-month period. Before DNA extraction, prospective study blood samples were shipped either frozen or at room temperature.

The origin of this receptor is a woman in her twenties or thirties who had been exposed to COVID-19. Sequencing was done on a sample of PBMCs or T cells enriched from blood (not recorded which). The chain employs TRBV19 and TRBJ2-5; 9 nucleotides in the junction match TRBD1. The CDR3 amino acid sequence is: CASRTGGPQETQYF. The bases are TGTGCCAGTAGGACAGGGGGGCCCCAAGAGACCCAGTACTTC.